This TCR beta chain derives from a study of CD8+ T cells in alopecia areata. Regarding this clone: Its target is unknown.

Extracted from the samples, RNA was reverse transcribed into cDNA to serve as the sequencing template. TCRdb's copy holds only in-frame clones and misses some; the assay was immunoSEQ multiplex PCR. This sample yields around 140,000 clones, of which roughly 61% are seen a single time; 5% to 7% belongs to the top ten. Study-wide points: Alphabeta T cells residing in normal skin are also sequenced in scalp samples.

The source of this sequence is a human donor with alopecia areata. The sample here was CD4+ T cells sorted from blood, taken at week 0.

CDR3 sequence reads: CASSPGTNYGYTF. The CDR3 nucleotides are TGCGCCAGCAGTCCAGGAACAAACTATGGCTACACCTTC. The chain uses TRBV5-1 and TRBJ1-2, with D hard to call. This CDR3 region has 13 residues. V was trimmed by 5 bases and J by 2 bases, leaving 10 bases between them. Germline V gene lookup returns CDR1 SGHRS and CDR2 YFSETQ. The full variable domain, completed using reference TRBV5-1 and TRBJ1-2, is KAGVTQTPRYLIKTRGQQVTLSCSPISGHRSVSWYQQTPGQGLQFLFEYFSETQRNKGNFPGRFSGRQFSNSRSEMNVSTLELGDSALYLCASSPGTNYGYTFGSGTRLTVV.